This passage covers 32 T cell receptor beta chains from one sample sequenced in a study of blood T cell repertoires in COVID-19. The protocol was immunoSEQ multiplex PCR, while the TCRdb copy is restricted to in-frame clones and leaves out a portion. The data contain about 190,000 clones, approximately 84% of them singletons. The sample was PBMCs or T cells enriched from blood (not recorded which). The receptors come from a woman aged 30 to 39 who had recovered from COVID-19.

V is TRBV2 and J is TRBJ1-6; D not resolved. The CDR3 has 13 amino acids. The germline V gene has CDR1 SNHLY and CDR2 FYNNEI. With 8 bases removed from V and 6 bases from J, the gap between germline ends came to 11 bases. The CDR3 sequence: CASRSGSNSPLHF. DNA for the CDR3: TGTGCCAGCCGGTCGGGGAGTAATTCACCCCTCCACTTT.

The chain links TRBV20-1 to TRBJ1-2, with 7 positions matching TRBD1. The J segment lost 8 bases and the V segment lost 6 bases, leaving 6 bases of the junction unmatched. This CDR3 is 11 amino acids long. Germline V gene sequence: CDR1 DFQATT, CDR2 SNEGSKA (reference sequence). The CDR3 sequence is CSALGTAGYTF. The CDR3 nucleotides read TGCAGTGCCCTCGGGACAGCCGGCTACACCTTC.

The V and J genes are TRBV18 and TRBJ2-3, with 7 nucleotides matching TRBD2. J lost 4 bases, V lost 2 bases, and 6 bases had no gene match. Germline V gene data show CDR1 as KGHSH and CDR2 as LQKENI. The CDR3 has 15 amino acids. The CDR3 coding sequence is TGTGCCAGCTCACCATTCCCTAGCGGTCCAGATACGCAGTATTTT. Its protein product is CASSPFPSGPDTQYF.

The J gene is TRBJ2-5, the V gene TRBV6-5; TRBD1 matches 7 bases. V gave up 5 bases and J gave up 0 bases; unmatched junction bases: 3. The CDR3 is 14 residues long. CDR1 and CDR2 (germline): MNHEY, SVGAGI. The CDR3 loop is CASSLRGYQETQYF. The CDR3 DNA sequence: TGTGCCAGCAGTCTCAGGGGGTACCAAGAGACCCAGTACTTC.

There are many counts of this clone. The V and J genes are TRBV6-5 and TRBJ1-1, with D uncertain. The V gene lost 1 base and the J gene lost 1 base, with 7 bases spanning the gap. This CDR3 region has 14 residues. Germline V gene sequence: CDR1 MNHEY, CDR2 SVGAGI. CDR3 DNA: TGTGCCAGCAGTTACTACAGAAAGAACACTGAAGCTTTCTTT. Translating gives CASSYYRKNTEAFF.

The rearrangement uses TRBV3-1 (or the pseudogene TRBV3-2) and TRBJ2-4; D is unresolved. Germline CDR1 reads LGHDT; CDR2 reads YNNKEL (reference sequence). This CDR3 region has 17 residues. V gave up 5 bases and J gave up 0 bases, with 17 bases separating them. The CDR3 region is CASSLSELPLAKNIQYF. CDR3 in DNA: TGTGCCAGCAGCTTAAGCGAATTACCCCTAGCCAAAAACATTCAGTACTTC.

The CDR3 spells CASSEDRNTEAFF. The CDR3 bases are TGTGCCAGCAGTGAAGACAGGAACACTGAAGCTTTCTTT. V gene TRBV2 combines with J gene TRBJ1-1, with D unclear. Germline CDR1 reads SNHLY; CDR2 reads FYNNEI. Trimming removed 1 base at V and 1 base at J, with 4 bases between. This CDR3 is 13 amino acids long.

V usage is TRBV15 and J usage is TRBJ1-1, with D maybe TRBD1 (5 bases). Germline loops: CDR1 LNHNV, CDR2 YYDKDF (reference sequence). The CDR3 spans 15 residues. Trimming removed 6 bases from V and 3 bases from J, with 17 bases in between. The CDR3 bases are TGTGCCACCAGTCCCGGAAGGCGGGGGTACACTGAAGCTTTCTTT. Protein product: CATSPGRRGYTEAFF.

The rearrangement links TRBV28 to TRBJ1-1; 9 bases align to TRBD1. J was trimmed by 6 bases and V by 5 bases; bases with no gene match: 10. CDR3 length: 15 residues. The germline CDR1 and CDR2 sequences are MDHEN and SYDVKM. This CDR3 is CASSKTGTGSPEAFF. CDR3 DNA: TGTGCCAGCAGTAAGACCGGGACAGGGAGTCCTGAAGCTTTCTTT.

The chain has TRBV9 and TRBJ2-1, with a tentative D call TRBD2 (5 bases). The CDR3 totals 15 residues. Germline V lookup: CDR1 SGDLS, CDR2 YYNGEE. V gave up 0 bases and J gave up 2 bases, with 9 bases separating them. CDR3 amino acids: CASSVGLRAYNEQFF. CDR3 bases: TGTGCCAGCAGCGTAGGACTGCGGGCCTACAATGAGCAGTTCTTC. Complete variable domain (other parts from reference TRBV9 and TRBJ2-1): DSGVTQTPKHLITATGQRVTLRCSPRSGDLSVYWYQQSLDQGLQFLIQYYNGEERAKGNILERFSAQQFPDLHSELNLSSLELGDSALYFCASSVGLRAYNEQFFGPGTRLTVL.

The CDR3: CASSLATGATEAFF. The CDR3 bases are TGCGCCAGCAGCTTGGCGACAGGGGCCACTGAAGCTTTCTTT. This chain connects TRBV5-1 to TRBJ1-1, with 8 bases fitting TRBD1. The CDR3 totals 14 residues. V was clipped by 0 bases and J by 4 bases; unmatched bases: 2. Germline V lookup: CDR1 SGHRS, CDR2 YFSETQ.

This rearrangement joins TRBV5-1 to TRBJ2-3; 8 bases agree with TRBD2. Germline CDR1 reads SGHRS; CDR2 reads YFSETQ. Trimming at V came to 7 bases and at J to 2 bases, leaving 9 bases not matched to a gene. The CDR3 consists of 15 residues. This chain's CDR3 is CASASGRGATDTQYF. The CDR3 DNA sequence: TGCGCCAGCGCATCAGGGCGGGGGGCCACAGATACGCAGTATTTT. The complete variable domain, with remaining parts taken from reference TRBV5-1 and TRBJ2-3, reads KAGVTQTPRYLIKTRGQQVTLSCSPISGHRSVSWYQQTPGQGLQFLFEYFSETQRNKGNFPGRFSGRQFSNSRSEMNVSTLELGDSALYLCASASGRGATDTQYFGPGTRLTVL.

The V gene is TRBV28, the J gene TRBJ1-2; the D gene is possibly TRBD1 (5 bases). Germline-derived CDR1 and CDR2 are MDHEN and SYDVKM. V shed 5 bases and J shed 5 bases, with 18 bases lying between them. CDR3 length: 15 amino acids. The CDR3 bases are TGTGCCAGCAGTGTGACAGCCCCACTCGGGTATGGCTACACCTTC. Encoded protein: CASSVTAPLGYGYTF.

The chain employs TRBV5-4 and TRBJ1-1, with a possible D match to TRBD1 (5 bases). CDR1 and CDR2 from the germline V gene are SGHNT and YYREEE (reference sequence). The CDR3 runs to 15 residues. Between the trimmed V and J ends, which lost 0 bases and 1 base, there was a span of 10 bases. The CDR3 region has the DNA TGTGCCAGCAGCTTGGGTCCAGGGCAGAACACTGAAGCTTTCTTT. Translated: CASSLGPGQNTEAFF. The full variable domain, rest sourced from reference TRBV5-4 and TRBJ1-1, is ETGVTQSPTHLIKTRGQQVTLRCSSQSGHNTVSWYQQALGQGPQFIFQYYREEENGRGNFPPRFSGLQFPNYSSELNVNALELDDSALYLCASSLGPGQNTEAFFGQGTRLTVV.

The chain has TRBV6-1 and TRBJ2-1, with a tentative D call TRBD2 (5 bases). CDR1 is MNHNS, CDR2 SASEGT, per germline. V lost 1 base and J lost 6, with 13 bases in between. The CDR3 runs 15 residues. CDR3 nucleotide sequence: TGTGCCAGCAGTGAAGTGAGGGAAGTCGGCAATGAGCAGTTCTTC. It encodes CASSEVREVGNEQFF.

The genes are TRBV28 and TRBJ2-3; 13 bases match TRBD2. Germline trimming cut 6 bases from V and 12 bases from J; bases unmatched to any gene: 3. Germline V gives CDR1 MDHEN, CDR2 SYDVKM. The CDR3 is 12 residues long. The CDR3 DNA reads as TGTGCCAGCAGGGGGACTAGCGGGGCTCAGTATTTT. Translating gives CASRGTSGAQYF.

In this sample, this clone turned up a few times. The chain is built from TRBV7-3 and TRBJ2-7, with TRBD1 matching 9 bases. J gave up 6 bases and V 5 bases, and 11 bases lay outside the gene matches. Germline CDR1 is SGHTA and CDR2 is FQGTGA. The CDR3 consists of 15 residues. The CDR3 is CASSPNPGTGLEQYF. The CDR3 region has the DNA TGTGCCAGCAGCCCTAACCCCGGGACAGGGCTCGAGCAGTACTTC.

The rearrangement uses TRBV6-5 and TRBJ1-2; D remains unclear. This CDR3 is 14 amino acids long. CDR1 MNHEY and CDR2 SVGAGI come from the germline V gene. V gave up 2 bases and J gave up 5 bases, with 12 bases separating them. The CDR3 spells CASSYEGDSYGYTF. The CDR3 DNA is TGTGCCAGCAGTTACGAGGGCGATAGTTATGGCTACACCTTC.

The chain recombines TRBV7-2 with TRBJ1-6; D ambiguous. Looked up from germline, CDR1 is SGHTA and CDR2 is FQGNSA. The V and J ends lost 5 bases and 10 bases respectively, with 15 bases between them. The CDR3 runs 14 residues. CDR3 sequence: CASSRGGLGSPLHF. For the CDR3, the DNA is TGTGCCAGCAGCAGAGGAGGGTTAGGCTCACCCCTCCACTTT.

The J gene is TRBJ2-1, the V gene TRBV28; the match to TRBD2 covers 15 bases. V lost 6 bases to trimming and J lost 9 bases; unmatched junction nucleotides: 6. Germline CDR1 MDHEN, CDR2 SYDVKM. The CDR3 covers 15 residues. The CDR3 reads CASRGLAGGLGEQFF. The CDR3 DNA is TGTGCCAGCAGGGGACTAGCGGGGGGCTTGGGTGAGCAGTTCTTC.

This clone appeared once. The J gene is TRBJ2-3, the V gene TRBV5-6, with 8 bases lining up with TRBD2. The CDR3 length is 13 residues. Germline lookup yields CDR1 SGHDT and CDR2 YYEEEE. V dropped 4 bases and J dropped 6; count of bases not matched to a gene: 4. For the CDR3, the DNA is TGTGCCAGCAGCCGGGAGGGCGGTGATACGCAGTATTTT. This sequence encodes CASSREGGDTQYF.

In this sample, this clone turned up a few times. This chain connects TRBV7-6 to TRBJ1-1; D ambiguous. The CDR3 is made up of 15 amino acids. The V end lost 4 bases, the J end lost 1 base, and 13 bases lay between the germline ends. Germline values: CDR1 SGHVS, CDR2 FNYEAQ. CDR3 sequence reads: CASSSFKSKNTEAFF. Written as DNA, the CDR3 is TGTGCCAGCAGCTCATTTAAGAGTAAGAACACTGAAGCTTTCTTT.

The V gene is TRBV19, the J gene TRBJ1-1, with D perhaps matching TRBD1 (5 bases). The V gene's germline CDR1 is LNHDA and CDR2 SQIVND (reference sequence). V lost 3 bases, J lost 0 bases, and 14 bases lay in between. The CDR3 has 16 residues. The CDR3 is CASSIGQGGMNTEAFF. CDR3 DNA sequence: TGTGCCAGTAGTATCGGGCAGGGAGGAATGAACACTGAAGCTTTCTTT.

Written as DNA, the CDR3 is TGCGCCAGCACCCGGGGGGAGGGAACCGAGCAGTACTTC. Amino acid sequence: CASTRGEGTEQYF. The chain recombines TRBV5-1 with TRBJ2-7, with 7 positions matching TRBD2. Germline CDR1 and CDR2: SGHRS and YFSETQ. The CDR3 is 13 residues long. The V gene end was trimmed by 6 bases and the J gene end by 6 bases; junction bases not matched to a gene: 9.

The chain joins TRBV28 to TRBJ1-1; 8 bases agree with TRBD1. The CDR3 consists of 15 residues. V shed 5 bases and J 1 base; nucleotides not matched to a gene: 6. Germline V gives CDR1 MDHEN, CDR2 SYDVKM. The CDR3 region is CASSESGTGNTEAFF. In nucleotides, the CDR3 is TGTGCCAGCAGTGAATCCGGGACAGGGAACACTGAAGCTTTCTTT.

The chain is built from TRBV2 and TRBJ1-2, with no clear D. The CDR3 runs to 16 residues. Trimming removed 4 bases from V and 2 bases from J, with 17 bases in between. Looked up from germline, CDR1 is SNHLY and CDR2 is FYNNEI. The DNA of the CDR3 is TGTGCCAGCAGTGTAATCCCGAGCTACTCCAACTATGGCTACACCTTC. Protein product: CASSVIPSYSNYGYTF.

The CDR3 is CASSSGVAGGLGEQFF. CDR3 nucleotides: TGTGCCAGCAGCTCCGGAGTAGCGGGGGGGTTAGGAGAGCAGTTCTTC. J is TRBJ2-1 and V is TRBV11-2; 11 nucleotides agree with TRBD2. V shed 4 bases, J shed 10 bases, and the junction held 12 bases outside the gene matches. This CDR3 spans 16 amino acids. Germline V lookup: CDR1 SGHAT, CDR2 FQNNGV.

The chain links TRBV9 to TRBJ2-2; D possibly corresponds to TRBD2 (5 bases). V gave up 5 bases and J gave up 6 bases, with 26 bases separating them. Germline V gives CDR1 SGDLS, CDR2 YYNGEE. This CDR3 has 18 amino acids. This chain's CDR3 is CASRSTPAQMTGAGELFF. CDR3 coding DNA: TGTGCCAGCAGATCCACCCCAGCGCAGATGACCGGGGCCGGGGAGCTGTTTTTT. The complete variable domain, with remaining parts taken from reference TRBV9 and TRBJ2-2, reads DSGVTQTPKHLITATGQRVTLRCSPRSGDLSVYWYQQSLDQGLQFLIQYYNGEERAKGNILERFSAQQFPDLHSELNLSSLELGDSALYFCASRSTPAQMTGAGELFFGEGSRLTVL.

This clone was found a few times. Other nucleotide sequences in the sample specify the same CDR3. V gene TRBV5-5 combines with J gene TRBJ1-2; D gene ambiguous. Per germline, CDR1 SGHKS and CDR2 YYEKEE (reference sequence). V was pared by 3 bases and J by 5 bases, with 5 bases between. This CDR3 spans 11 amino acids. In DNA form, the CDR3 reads TGTGCCAGCAGCTCGAGTTATGGCTACACCTTC. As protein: CASSSSYGYTF.

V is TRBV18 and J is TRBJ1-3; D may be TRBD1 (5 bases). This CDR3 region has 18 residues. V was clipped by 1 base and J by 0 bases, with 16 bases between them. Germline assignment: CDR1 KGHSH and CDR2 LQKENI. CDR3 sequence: CASSPRGQGGNSGNTIYF. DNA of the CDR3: TGTGCCAGCTCACCACGAGGGCAGGGAGGAAACTCTGGAAACACCATATATTTT.

The CDR3 DNA reads as TGTGCCAGCAGCCCGCAGTCCCGGGAGGCGGACACTGAAGCTTTCTTT. Translation gives CASSPQSREADTEAFF. This sequence joins TRBV3-1 (or the pseudogene TRBV3-2) and TRBJ1-1; unclear D gene. The CDR3 covers 16 residues. Germline V lookup: CDR1 LGHDT, CDR2 YNNKEL (reference sequence). V was trimmed by 4 bases and J by 3 bases, leaving 18 bases between them.

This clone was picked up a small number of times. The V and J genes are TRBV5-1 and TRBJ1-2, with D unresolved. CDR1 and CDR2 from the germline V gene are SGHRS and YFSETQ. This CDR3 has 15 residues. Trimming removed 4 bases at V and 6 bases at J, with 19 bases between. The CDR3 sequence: CASSGSGQTWDGYTF. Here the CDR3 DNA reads TGCGCCAGCAGCGGGAGTGGCCAGACATGGGATGGCTACACCTTC.